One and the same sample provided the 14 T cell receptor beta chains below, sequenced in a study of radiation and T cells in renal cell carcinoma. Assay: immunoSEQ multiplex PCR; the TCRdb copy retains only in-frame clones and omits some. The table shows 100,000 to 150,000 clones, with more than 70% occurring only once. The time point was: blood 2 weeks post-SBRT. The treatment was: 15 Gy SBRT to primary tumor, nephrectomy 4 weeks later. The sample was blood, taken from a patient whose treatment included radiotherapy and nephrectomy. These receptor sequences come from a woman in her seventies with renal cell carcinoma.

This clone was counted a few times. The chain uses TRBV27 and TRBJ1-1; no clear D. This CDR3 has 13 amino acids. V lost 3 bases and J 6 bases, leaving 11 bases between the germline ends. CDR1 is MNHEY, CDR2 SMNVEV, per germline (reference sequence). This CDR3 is CASSFTAPPEAFF. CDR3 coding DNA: TGTGCCAGCAGTTTTACGGCTCCTCCTGAAGCTTTCTTT.

CDR3 nucleotide sequence: TGTGCCAGCAGTGCGCGGACGGGACAGGGCTATGGCTACACCTTC. Its protein product is CASSARTGQGYGYTF. V usage is TRBV2 and J usage is TRBJ1-2, with TRBD1 identical over 9 bases. Germline V gives CDR1 SNHLY, CDR2 FYNNEI. The V gene end was trimmed by 4 bases and the J gene end by 4 bases; junction bases not matched to a gene: 7. The CDR3 length is 15 residues.

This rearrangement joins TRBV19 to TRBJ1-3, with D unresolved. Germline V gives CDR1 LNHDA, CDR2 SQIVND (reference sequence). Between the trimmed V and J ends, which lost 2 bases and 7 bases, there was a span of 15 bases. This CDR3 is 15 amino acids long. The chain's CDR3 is CASSILPDRSNTIYF. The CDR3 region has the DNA TGTGCCAGTAGTATACTGCCGGATCGATCGAACACCATATATTTT. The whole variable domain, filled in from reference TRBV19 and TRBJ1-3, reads DGGITQSPKYLFRKEGQNVTLSCEQNLNHDAMYWYRQDPGQGLRLIYYSQIVNDFQKGDIAEGYSVSREKKESFPLTVTSAQKNPTAFYLCASSILPDRSNTIYFGEGSWLTVV.

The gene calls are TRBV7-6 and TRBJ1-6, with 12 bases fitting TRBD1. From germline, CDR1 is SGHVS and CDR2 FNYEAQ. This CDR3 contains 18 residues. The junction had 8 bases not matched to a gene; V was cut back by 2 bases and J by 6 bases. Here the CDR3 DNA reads TGTGCCAGCAGCTTACAATCCGGGACAGGGGGCCTTAATTCACCCCTCCACTTT. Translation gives CASSLQSGTGGLNSPLHF.

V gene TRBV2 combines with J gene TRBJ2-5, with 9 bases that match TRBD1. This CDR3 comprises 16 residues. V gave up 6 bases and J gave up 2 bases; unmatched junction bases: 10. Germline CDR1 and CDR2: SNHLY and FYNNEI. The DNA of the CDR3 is TGTGCCAGCAGACAGGGGGCGACCCTAACTCAAGAGACCCAGTACTTC. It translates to CASRQGATLTQETQYF.

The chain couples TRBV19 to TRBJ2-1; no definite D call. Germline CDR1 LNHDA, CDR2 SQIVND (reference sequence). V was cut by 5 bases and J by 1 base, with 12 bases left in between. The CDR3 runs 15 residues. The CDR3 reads CASSPSVWSYNEQFF. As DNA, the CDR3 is TGTGCCAGTAGTCCCTCCGTTTGGTCCTACAATGAGCAGTTCTTC.

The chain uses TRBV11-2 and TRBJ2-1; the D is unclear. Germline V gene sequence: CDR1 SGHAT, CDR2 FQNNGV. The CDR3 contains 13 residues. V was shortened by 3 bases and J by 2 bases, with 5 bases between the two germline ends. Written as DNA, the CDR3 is TGTGCCAGCAGCTTCCGGACCTACAATGAGCAGTTCTTC. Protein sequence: CASSFRTYNEQFF.

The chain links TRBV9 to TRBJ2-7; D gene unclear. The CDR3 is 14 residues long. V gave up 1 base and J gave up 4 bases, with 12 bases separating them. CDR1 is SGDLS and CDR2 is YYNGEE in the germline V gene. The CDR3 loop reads CASSVLGTGYEQYF. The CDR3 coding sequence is TGTGCCAGCAGCGTACTCGGAACCGGGTACGAGCAGTACTTC.

The CDR3 region is CASSQILVGELFF. CDR3 DNA: TGTGCCAGCAGCCAGATATTGGTCGGGGAGCTGTTTTTT. V gene TRBV6-5 combines with J gene TRBJ2-2, with D uncertain. The CDR3 has 13 residues. Germline V gene data show CDR1 as MNHEY and CDR2 as SVGAGI. Trimming pared 6 bases from V and 7 bases from J, leaving 12 bases between.

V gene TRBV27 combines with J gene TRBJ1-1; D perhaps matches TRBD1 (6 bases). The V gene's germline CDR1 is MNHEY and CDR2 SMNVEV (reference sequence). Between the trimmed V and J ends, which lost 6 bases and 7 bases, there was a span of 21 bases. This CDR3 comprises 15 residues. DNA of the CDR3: TGTGCCAGCAGCCCGGGGGGGACATTTTTAAGTGAAGCTTTCTTT. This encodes CASSPGGTFLSEAFF.

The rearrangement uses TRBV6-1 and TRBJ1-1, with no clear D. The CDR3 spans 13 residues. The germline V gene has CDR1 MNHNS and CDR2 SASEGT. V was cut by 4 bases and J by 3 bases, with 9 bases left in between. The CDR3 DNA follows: TGTGCCAGCAGTGTCGAAGGTTACACTGAAGCTTTCTTT. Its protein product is CASSVEGYTEAFF.

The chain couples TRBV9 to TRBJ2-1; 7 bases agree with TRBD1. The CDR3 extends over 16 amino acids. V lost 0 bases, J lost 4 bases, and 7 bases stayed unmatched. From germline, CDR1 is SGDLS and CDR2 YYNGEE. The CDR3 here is CASSVVERGPYNEQFF. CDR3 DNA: TGTGCCAGCAGCGTAGTGGAGAGGGGGCCTTACAATGAGCAGTTCTTC.

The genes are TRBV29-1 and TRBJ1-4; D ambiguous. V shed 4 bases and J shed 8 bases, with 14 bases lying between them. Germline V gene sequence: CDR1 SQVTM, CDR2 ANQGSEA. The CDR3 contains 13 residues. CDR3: CSVAGVGGEKLFF. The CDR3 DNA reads TGCAGCGTTGCCGGGGTTGGTGGCGAAAAACTGTTTTTT.

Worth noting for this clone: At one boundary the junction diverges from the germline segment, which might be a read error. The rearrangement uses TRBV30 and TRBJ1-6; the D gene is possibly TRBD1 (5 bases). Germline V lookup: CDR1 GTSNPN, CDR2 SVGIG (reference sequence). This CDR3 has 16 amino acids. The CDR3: CAWSVDGGFYNSPPHF. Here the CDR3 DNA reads TGTGCCTGGAGTGTGGATGGGGGTTTCTATAATTCACCCCCCCACTTT.